This T cell receptor (beta chain) is from a study of blood T cell repertoires in COVID-19. Study summary: Acute and convalescent COVID-19 samples came from the United States, Italy and Spain. Sample material is recorded as cDNA or gDNA derived from T cells, B-cell-depleted T cells, or PBMCs.

This clone was counted between two and nine times. Trimming shortened V by 0 bases and J by 4 bases, and 4 bases separated the two germline ends. Germline lookup yields CDR1 ENHRY and CDR2 SYGVKD. This CDR3 has 13 residues. Per the original data handling: Cell counts per sample came from amplifying reference gene primers. Here immunoSEQ multiplex PCR was the method, and the copy in TCRdb shows in-frame clones only, minus some. That table gives V, J and clone size, and the DNA gave D and trimming. The repertoire holds 150,000 or so clones, with roughly four fifths as singletons. This clonotype originated in a woman in her sixties with acute or convalescent COVID-19. The chain carries TRBV10-3 and TRBJ1-5; D is ambiguous. The material sequenced was peripheral blood. The CDR3 loop is CAISESRNQPQHF. CDR3 coding DNA: TGTGCCATCAGTGAGTCGCGGAATCAGCCCCAGCATTTT.